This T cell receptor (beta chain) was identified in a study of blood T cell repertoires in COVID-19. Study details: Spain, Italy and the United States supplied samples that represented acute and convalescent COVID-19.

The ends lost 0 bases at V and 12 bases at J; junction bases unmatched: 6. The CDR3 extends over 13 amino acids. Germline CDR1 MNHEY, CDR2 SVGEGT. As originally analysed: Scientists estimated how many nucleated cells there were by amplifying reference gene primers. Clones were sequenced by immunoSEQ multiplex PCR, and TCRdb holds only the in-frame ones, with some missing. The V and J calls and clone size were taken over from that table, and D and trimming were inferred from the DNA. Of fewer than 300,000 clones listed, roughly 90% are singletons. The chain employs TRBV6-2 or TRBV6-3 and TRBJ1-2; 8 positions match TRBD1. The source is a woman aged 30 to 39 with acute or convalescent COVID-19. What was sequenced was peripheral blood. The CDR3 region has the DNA TGTGCCAGCAGTTACTCGAACAGGGGGAGGAACACCTTC. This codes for CASSYSNRGRNTF.